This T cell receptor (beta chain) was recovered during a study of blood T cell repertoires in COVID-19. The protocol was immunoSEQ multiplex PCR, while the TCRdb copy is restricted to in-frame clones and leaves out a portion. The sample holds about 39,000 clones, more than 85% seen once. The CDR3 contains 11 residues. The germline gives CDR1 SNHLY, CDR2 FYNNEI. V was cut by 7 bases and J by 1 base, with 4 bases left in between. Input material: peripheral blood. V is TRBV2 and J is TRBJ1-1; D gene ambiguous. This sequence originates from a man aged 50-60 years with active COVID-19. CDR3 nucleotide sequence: TGTGCCAGCAAACAGAACACTGAAGCTTTCTTT. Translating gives CASKQNTEAFF.